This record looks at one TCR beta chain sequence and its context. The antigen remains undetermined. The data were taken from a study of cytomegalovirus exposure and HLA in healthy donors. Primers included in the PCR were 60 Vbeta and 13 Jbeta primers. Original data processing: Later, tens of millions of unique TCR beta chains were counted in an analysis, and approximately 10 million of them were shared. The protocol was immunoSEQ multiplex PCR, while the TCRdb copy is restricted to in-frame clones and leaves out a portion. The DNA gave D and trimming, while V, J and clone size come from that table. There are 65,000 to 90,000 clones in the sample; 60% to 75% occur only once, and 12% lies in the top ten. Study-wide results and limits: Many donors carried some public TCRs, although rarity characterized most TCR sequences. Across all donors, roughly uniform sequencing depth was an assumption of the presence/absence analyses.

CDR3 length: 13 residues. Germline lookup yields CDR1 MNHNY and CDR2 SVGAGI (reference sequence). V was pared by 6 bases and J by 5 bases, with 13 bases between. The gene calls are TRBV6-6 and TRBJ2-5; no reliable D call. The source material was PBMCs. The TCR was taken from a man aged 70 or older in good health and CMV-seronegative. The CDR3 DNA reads TGTGCCAGCAGCTACCCCCCACAGGAGACCCAGTACTTC. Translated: CASSYPPQETQYF.